The rows below give T cell receptor beta chains drawn from one sample of a study of siplizumab effects on memory and regulatory T cells. Repertoires were generated with immunoSEQ multiplex PCR, while TCRdb's copy carries only in-frame clones and drops some. The table has 100,000 or so clones, under 95% seen once. The source material was CD4+ T cells sorted from blood. These receptors were collected from a human donor in good health. Both conserved end residues are part of each CDR3. A D gene is named only where the DNA matches it firmly. Size is stated for part of the rows, as once, few or many counts, or as a class when the clone is expanded.

v_call	d_call	j_call	clone_size	cdr3_nt	cdr3_aa
TRBV4-2	NA	TRBJ2-5	NA	TGTGCCAGCAGCCAAGAAAGGTTAGGGGAGACCCAGTACTTC	CASSQERLGETQYF
TRBV27	TRBD2	TRBJ2-1	few	TGTGCCAGCAGTTTTACCCTAGCGGGAGTGGCCTACAATGAGCAGTTCTTC	CASSFTLAGVAYNEQFF
TRBV29-1	NA	TRBJ2-7	NA	TGCAGCGTCGAGGGGGGGGGCGGCTACGAGCAGTACTTC	CSVEGGGGYEQYF
TRBV7-8	NA	TRBJ1-3	NA	TGTGCCAGCAGCACTATAAACTCTGGAAACACCATATATTTT	CASSTINSGNTIYF
TRBV14	NA	TRBJ2-5	once	TGTGCCAGCAGCTTTTTGAGGGGTAACCAAGAGACCCAGTACTTC	CASSFLRGNQETQYF
TRBV27	TRBD1	TRBJ1-4	NA	TGTGCCAGCAGTGCCCGGGACAGTAATAGAAAACTGTTTTTT	CASSARDSNRKLFF
TRBV5-1	NA	TRBJ1-6	NA	TGCGCCAGCAGCTTGCGGCCAGGGTTGGATTCACCCCTCCACTTT	CASSLRPGLDSPLHF
TRBV30	TRBD2	TRBJ2-1	NA	TGTGCCTGGAGTGGTGTAGCGGGAGATGGTCAGTTCTTC	CAWSGVAGDGQFF
TRBV6-1	TRBD2	TRBJ2-3	NA	TGTGCCAGCAGGGGGACTAGCGGGGCCACAGATACGCAGTATTTT	CASRGTSGATDTQYF
TRBV5-6	NA	TRBJ1-2	once	TGTGCCAGCAGCCGCCCCGGGGGTACCCATGGCTACACCTTC	CASSRPGGTHGYTF
TRBV12-5	NA	TRBJ2-3	NA	TGTGCTAGTGGCCCGGAAGATACGCAGTATTTT	CASGPEDTQYF
TRBV9	NA	TRBJ1-4	NA	TGTGCCAGCAGCGTAGCAGGTGCCAATGAAAAACTGTTTTTT	CASSVAGANEKLFF
TRBV6-6	NA	TRBJ1-2	once	TGTGCCAGCACAACTAACTATGGCTACACCTTC	CASTTNYGYTF
TRBV4-3	TRBD1	TRBJ2-7	NA	TGCGCCAGCAGCCAAGTCTGGGACAGCTCCTACGAGCAGTACTTC	CASSQVWDSSYEQYF
TRBV19	TRBD1	TRBJ2-7	NA	TGTGCCAGCGCAGCGGACAGGAGCTACGAGCAGTACTTC	CASAADRSYEQYF
TRBV2	NA	TRBJ1-5	NA	TGTGCCAGCAGTGATTCGTGGGATAGCAATCAGCCCCAGCATTTT	CASSDSWDSNQPQHF
TRBV12-5	TRBD1	TRBJ2-1	NA	TGTGCTAGTGGTAAAACGACAGGGAATTCAGGCAATGAGCAGTTCTTC	CASGKTTGNSGNEQFF
TRBV5-6	TRBD1	TRBJ1-1	NA	TGTGCCAGCAGCCCTAAGTGGACAGGGTCCGGTCGCGTCGGCACTGAAGCTTTCTTT	CASSPKWTGSGRVGTEAFF
TRBV5-1	TRBD1	TRBJ1-1	NA	TGCGCCAGCAGCTTGGACAGGGGGCGGTGGACTGAAGCTTTCTTT	CASSLDRGRWTEAFF
TRBV5-6	TRBD2	TRBJ2-1	NA	TGTGCCAGCAGCTTGAAGCGGGAGGATTTCAATGAGCAGTTCTTC	CASSLKREDFNEQFF
TRBV19	NA	TRBJ2-4	NA	TGTGCCAGTAGTATCGGGCGTGGGCAGGGGATTTCCAAAAACATTCAGTACTTC	CASSIGRGQGISKNIQYF
TRBV29-1	TRBD1	TRBJ1-2	NA	TGCAGCGCCGGACAGGGGGCTCGGGGCTACACCTTC	CSAGQGARGYTF
TRBV10-3	NA	TRBJ2-7	NA	TGTGCCATCAGGTCCGGGACGATCGTCTACGAGCAGTACTTC	CAIRSGTIVYEQYF
TRBV20-1	NA	TRBJ1-2	NA	TGCAGTGCTAGAGATCAGGCAGGCTACACCTTC	CSARDQAGYTF